Below, one T cell receptor (beta chain) is given with its context. The data were taken from a study of blood T cell repertoires in COVID-19. Study-level background: Donors in the United States, Italy and Spain gave samples during acute or convalescent COVID-19. PBMCs, B-cell-depleted T cells, or T cells were the source of the cDNA or gDNA that made up the material.

In the source study's methods: Amplifying reference gene primers gave estimates of nucleated cell counts. Assay: immunoSEQ multiplex PCR; the TCRdb copy retains only in-frame clones and omits some. That table furnishes V, J and clone size, whereas the DNA furnished D and trimming. This table has roughly 190,000 clones, around 82% appearing once. CDR1 and CDR2 (germline): SGHAT, FQNNGV. The CDR3 runs 14 residues. The V end lost 6 bases, the J end lost 4 bases, and 15 bases lay between the germline ends. This receptor was identified in a man in his forties or fifties with active or convalescent COVID-19. Sequencing used peripheral blood. The J gene is TRBJ1-1, the V gene TRBV11-2; weak D call: TRBD1 (5 bases). The CDR3 DNA is TGTGCCAGCAGTAACCAGGGTAGTCGCACTGAAGCTTTCTTT. It yields the protein CASSNQGSRTEAFF.